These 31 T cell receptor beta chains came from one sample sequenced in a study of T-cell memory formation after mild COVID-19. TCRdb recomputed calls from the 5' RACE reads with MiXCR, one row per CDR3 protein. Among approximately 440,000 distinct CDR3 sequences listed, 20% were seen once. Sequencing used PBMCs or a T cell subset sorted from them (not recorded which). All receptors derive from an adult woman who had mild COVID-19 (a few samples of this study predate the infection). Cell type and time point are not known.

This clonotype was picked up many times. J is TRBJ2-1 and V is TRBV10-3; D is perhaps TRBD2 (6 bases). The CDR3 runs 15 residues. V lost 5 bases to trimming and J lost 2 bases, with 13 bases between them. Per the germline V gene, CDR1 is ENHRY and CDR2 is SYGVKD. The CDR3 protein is CAISPSGGTYNEQFF. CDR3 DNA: TGTGCCATCAGTCCGTCGGGCGGGACCTACAATGAGCAGTTCTTC.

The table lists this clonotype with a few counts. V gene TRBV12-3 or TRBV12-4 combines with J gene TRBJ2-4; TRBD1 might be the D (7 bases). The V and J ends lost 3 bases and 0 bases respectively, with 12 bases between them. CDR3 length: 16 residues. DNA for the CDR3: TGTGCCAGCAGTTTCGTCAGGGGGGCAGCCAAAAACATTCAGTACTTC. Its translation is CASSFVRGAAKNIQYF.

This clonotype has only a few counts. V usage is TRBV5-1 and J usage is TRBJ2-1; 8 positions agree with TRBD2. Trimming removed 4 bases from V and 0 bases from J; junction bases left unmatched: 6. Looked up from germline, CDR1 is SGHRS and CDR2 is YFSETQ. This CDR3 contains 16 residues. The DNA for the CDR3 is TGCGCCAGCAGCGTGCGGGCGGGAGGCTCCTACAATGAGCAGTTCTTC. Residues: CASSVRAGGSYNEQFF. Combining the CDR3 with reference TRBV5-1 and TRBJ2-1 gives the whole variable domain KAGVTQTPRYLIKTRGQQVTLSCSPISGHRSVSWYQQTPGQGLQFLFEYFSETQRNKGNFPGRFSGRQFSNSRSEMNVSTLELGDSALYLCASSVRAGGSYNEQFFGPGTRLTVL.

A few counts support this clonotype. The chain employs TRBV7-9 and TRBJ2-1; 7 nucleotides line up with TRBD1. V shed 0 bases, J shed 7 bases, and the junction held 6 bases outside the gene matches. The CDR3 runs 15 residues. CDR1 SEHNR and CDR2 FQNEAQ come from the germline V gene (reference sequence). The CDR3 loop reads CASSLAIGTENEQFF. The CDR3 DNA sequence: TGTGCCAGCAGCTTAGCGATCGGGACAGAAAATGAGCAGTTCTTC.

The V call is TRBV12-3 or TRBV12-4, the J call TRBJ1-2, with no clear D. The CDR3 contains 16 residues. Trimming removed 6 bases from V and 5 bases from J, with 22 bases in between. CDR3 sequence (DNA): TGTGCCAGCAGACAATCTGCAGTCGACCCCACATATGGCTACACCTTC. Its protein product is CASRQSAVDPTYGYTF.

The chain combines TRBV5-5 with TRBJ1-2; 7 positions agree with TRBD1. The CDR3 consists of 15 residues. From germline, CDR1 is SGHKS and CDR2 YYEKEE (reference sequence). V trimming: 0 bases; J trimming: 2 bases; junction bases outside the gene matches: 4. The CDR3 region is CASSLEVRGNYGYTF. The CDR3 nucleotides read TGTGCCAGCAGCTTGGAGGTCAGGGGGAACTATGGCTACACCTTC.

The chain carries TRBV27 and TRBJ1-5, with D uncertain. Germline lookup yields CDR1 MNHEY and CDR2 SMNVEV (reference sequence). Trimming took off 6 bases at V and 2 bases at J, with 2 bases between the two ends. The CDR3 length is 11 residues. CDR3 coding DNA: TGTGCCAGCAGGCGCAATCAGCCCCAGCATTTT. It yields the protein CASRRNQPQHF.

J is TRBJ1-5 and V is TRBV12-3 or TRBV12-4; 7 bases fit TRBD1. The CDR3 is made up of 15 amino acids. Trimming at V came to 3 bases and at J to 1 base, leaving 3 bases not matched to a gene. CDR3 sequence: CASSFAGGSNQPQHF. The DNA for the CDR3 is TGTGCCAGCAGTTTCGCAGGGGGGAGCAATCAGCCCCAGCATTTT.

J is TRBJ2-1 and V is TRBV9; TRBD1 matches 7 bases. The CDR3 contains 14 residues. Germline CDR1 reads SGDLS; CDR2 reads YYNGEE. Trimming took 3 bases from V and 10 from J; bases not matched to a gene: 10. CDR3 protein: CASSGTGTVPEQFF. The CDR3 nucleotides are TGTGCCAGCAGCGGGACCGGGACAGTCCCAGAGCAGTTCTTC.

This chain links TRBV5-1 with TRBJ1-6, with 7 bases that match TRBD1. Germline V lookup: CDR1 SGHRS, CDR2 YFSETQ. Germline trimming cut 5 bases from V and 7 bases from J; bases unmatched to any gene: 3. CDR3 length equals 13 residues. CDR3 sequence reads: CASSWDSNSPLHF. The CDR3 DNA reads TGCGCCAGCAGTTGGGACAGCAATTCACCCCTCCACTTT.

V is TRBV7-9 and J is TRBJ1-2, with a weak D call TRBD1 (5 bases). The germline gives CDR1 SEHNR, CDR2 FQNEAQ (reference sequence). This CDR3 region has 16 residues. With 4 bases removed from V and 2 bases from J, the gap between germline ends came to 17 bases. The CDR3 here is CASSSAAGLLNYGYTF. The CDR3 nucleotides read TGTGCCAGCAGCTCGGCCGCGGGACTGCTGAACTATGGCTACACCTTC.

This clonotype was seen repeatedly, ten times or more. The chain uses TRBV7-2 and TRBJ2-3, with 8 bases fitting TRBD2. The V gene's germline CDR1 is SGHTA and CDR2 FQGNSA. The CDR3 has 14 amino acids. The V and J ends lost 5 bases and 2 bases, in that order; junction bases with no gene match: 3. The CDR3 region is CASSLGLATDTQYF. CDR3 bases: TGTGCCAGCAGCCTCGGACTAGCCACAGATACGCAGTATTTT.

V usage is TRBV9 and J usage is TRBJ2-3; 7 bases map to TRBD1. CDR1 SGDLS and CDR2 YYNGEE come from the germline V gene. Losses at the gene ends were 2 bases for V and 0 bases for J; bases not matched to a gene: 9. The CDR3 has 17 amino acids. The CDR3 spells CASSVPTRGRSTDTQYF. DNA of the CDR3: TGTGCCAGCAGCGTCCCCACGAGGGGGCGTAGCACAGATACGCAGTATTTT.

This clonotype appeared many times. The CDR3 nucleotides read TGCAGCGTTGAGCGGGGGGTAGGTACTGAAGCTTTCTTT. Its protein is CSVERGVGTEAFF. The chain employs TRBV29-1 and TRBJ1-1; tentatively, D is TRBD1 (5 bases). Trimming took 3 bases from V and 5 from J, leaving 13 bases between them. The germline V gene has CDR1 SQVTM and CDR2 ANQGSEA. This CDR3 has 13 amino acids.

The CDR3 here is CASSPRSAENQPQHF. As DNA, the CDR3 is TGTGCCAGCTCACCACGTTCGGCAGAGAATCAGCCCCAGCATTTT. The V gene is TRBV18, the J gene TRBJ1-5, with D uncertain. Germline V gene sequence: CDR1 KGHSH, CDR2 LQKENI. CDR3 length: 15 amino acids. Trimming cost V 1 base and J 4 bases, with 11 bases left between them.

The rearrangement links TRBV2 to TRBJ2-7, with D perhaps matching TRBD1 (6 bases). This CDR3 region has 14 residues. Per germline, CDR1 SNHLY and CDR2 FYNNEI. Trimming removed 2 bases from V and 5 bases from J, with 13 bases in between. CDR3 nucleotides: TGTGCCAGCAGTGAATCAGGGGCAGGGCACGAGCAGTACTTC. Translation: CASSESGAGHEQYF. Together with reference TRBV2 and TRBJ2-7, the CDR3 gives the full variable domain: EPEVTQTPSHQVTQMGQEVILRCVPISNHLYFYWYRQILGQKVEFLVSFYNNEISEKSEIFDDQFSVERPDGSNFTLKIRSTKLEDSAMYFCASSESGAGHEQYFGPGTRLTVT.

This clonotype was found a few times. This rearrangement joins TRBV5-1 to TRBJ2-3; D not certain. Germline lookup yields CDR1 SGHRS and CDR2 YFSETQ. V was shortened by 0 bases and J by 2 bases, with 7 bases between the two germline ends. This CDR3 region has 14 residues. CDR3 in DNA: TGCGCCAGCAGCTTGGACGGAACCACAGATACGCAGTATTTT. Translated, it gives CASSLDGTTDTQYF.

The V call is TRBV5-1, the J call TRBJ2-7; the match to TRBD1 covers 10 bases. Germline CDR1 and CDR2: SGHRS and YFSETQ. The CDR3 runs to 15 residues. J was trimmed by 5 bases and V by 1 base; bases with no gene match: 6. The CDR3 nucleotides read TGCGCCAGCAGCTTGTTTGGGACAGGGGCCCACGAGCAGTACTTC. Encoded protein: CASSLFGTGAHEQYF.

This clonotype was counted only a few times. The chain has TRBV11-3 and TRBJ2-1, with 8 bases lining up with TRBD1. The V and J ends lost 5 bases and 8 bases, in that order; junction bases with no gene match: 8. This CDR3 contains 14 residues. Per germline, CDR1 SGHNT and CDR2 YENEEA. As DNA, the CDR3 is TGTGCCAGCAGCCCCGGCAGGGGGCAATATGAGCAGTTCTTC. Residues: CASSPGRGQYEQFF.

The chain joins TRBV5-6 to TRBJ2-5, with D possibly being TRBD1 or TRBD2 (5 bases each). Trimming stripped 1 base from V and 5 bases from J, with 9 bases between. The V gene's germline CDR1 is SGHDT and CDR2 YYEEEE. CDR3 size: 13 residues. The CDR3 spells CASSLWGTETQYF. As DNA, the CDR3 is TGTGCCAGCAGCTTGTGGGGGACGGAGACCCAGTACTTC.

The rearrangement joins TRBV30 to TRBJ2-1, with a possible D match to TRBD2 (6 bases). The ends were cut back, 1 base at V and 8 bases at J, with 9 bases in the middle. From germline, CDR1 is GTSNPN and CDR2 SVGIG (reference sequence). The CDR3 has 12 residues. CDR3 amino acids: CAWSAGEDEQFF. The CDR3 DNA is TGTGCCTGGAGTGCGGGGGAGGATGAGCAGTTCTTC.

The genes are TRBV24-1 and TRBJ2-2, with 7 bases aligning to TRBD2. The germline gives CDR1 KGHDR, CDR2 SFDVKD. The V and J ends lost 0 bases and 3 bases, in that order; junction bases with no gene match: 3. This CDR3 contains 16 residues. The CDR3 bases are TGTGCCACCAGTGATTTGCTGGCGGGAGACACCGGGGAGCTGTTTTTT. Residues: CATSDLLAGDTGELFF.

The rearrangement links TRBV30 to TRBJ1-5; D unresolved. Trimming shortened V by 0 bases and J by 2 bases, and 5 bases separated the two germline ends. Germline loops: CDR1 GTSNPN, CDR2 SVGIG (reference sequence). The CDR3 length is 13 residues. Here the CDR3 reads CAWSVDGNQPQHF. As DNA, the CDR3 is TGTGCCTGGAGTGTAGACGGCAATCAGCCCCAGCATTTT.

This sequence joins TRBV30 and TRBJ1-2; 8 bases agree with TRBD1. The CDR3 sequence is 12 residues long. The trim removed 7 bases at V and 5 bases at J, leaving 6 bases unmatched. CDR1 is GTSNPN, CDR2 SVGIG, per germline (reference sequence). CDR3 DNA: TGTGCCTACCGGACAGGGATTTATGGCTACACCTTC. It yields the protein CAYRTGIYGYTF.

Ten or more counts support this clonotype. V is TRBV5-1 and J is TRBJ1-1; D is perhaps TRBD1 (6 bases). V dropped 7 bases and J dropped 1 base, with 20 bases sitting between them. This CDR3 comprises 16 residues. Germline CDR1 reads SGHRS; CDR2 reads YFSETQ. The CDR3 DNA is TGCGCCAGCGGGGGCTTGGCTCGGGGGCAGAACACTGAAGCTTTCTTT. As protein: CASGGLARGQNTEAFF.

This CDR3 is CASSYVPGIGETQYF. CDR3 DNA sequence: TGTGCCAGCAGTTATGTCCCCGGGATTGGGGAGACCCAGTACTTC. The J gene is TRBJ2-5, the V gene TRBV12-3 or TRBV12-4; D perhaps matches TRBD2 (5 bases). The CDR3 has 15 amino acids. V lost 4 bases and J 5 bases, leaving 17 bases between the germline ends.

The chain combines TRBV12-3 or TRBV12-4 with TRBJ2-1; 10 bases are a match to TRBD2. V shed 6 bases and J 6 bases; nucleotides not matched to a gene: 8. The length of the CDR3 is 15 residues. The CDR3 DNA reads TGTGCCAGCAGCTCTCATAGCGGGGGGCGCAATGAGCAGTTCTTC. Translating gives CASSSHSGGRNEQFF.

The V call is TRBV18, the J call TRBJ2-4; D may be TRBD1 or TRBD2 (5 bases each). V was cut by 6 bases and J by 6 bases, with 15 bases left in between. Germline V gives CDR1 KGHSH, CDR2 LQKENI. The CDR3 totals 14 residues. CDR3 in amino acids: CASSYRDPGNIQYF. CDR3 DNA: TGTGCCAGCTCCTACCGGGACCCAGGAAACATTCAGTACTTC.

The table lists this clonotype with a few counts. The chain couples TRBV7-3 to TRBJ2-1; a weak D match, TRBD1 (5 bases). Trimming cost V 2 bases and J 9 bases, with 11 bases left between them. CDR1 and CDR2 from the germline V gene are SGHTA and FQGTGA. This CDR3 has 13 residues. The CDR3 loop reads CASSLVGVGEQFF. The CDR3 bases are TGTGCCAGCAGCTTAGTAGGGGTTGGTGAGCAGTTCTTC.

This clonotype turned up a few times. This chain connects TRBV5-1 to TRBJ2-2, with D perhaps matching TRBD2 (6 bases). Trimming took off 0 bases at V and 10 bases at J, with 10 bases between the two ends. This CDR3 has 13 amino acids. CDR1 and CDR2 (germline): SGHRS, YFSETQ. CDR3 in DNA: TGCGCCAGCAGCTTGGCCGGGAGTCCGGAGCTGTTTTTT. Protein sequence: CASSLAGSPELFF.

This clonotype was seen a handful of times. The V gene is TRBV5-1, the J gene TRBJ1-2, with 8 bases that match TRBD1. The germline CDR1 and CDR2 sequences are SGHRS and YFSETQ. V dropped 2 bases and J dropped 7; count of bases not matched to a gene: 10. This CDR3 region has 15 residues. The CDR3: CASSLGQGWSGGYTF. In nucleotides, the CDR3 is TGCGCCAGCAGCTTAGGACAGGGATGGTCGGGTGGCTACACCTTC.